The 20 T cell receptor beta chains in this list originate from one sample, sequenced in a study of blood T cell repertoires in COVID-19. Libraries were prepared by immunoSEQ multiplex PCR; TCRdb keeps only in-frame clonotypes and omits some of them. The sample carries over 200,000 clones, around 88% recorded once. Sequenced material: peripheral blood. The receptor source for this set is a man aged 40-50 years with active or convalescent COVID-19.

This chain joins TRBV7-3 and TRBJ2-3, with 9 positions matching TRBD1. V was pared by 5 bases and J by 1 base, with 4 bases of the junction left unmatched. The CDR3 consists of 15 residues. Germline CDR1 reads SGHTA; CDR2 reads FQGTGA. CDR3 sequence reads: CASSPGQGGTDTQYF. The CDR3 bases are TGTGCCAGCAGCCCGGGACAGGGTGGCACAGATACGCAGTATTTT.

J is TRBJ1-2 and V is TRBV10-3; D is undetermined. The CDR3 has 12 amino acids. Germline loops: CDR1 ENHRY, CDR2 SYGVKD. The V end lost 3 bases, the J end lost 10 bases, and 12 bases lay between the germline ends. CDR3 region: CAISELQPYYTF. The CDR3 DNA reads TGTGCCATCAGTGAATTACAGCCTTACTACACCTTC.

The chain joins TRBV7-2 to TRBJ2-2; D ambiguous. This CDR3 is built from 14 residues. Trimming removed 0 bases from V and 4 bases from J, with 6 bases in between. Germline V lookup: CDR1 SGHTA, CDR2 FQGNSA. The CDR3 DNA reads TGTGCCAGCAGCTTAGCGGTCGGCACCGGGGAGCTGTTTTTT. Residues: CASSLAVGTGELFF.

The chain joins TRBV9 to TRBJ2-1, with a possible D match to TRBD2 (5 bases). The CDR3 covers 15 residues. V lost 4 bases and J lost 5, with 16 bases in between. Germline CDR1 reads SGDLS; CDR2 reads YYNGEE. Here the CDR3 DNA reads TGTGCCAGCAGCCCCTTCCGGGGTTGGGACAATGAGCAGTTCTTC. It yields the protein CASSPFRGWDNEQFF. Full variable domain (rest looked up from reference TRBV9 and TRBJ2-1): DSGVTQTPKHLITATGQRVTLRCSPRSGDLSVYWYQQSLDQGLQFLIQYYNGEERAKGNILERFSAQQFPDLHSELNLSSLELGDSALYFCASSPFRGWDNEQFFGPGTRLTVL.

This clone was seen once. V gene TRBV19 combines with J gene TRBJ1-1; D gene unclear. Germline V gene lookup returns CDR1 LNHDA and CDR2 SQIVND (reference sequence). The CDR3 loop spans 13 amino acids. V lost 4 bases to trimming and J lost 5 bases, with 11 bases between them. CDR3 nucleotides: TGTGCCAGTAGTACACCAACTGTAACTGAAGCTTTCTTT. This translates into CASSTPTVTEAFF.

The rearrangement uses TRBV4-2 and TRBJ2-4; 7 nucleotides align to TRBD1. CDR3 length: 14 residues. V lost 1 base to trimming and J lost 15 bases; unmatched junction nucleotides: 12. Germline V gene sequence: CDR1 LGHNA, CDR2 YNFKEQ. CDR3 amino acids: CASSQAQTTGERYF. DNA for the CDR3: TGTGCCAGCAGCCAAGCCCAAACCACAGGGGAGCGGTACTTC.

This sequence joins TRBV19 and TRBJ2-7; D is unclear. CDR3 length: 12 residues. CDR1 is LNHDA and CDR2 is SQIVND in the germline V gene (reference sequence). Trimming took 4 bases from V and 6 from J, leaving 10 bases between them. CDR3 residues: CASSNRPGEQYF. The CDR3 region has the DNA TGTGCCAGTAGTAATCGACCAGGCGAGCAGTACTTC. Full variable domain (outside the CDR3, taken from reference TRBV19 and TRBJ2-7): DGGITQSPKYLFRKEGQNVTLSCEQNLNHDAMYWYRQDPGQGLRLIYYSQIVNDFQKGDIAEGYSVSREKKESFPLTVTSAQKNPTAFYLCASSNRPGEQYFGPGTRLTVT.

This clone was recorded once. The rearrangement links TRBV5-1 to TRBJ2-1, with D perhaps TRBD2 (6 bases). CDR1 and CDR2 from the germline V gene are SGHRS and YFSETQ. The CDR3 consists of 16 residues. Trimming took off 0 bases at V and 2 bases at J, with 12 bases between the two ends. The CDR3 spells CASSLAGSGTYNEQFF. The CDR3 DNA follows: TGCGCCAGCAGCTTGGCGGGTAGCGGTACCTACAATGAGCAGTTCTTC.

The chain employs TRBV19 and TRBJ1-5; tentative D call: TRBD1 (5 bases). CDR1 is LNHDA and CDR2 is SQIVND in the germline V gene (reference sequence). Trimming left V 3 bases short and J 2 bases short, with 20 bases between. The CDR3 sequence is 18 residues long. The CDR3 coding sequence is TGTGCCAGTAGTATTGGGCAGGGAAGGAAGAGTGGCAATCAGCCCCAGCATTTT. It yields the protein CASSIGQGRKSGNQPQHF.

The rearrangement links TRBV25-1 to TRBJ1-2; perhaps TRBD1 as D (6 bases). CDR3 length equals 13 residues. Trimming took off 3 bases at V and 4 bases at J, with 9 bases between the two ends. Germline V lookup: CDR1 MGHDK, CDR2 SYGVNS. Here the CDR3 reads CASSDTGFYGYTF. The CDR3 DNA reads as TGTGCCAGCAGTGATACAGGGTTCTATGGCTACACCTTC.

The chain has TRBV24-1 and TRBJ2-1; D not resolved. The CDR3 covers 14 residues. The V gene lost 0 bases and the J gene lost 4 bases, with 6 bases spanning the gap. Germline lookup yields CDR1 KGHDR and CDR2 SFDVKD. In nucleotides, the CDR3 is TGTGCCACCAGTGATTTGGGCAGTTACAATGAGCAGTTCTTC. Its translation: CATSDLGSYNEQFF.

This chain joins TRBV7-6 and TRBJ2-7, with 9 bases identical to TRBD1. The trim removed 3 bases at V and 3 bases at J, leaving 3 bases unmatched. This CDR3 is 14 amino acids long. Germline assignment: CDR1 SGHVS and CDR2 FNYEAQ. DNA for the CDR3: TGTGCCAGCAGCTTGTTGACAGGGGGCTACGAGCAGTACTTC. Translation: CASSLLTGGYEQYF.

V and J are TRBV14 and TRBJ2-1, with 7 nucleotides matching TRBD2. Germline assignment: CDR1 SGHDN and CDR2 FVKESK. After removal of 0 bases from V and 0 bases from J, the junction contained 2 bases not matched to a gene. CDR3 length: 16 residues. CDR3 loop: CASSQDPGGSYNEQFF. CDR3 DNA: TGTGCCAGCAGCCAAGATCCGGGGGGCTCCTACAATGAGCAGTTCTTC.

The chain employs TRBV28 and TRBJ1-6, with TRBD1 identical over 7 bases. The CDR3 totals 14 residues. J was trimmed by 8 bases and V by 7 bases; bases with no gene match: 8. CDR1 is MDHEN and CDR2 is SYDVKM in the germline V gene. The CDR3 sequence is CASIPGTVHSPLHF. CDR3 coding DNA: TGTGCCAGCATACCAGGGACAGTGCATTCACCCCTCCACTTT.

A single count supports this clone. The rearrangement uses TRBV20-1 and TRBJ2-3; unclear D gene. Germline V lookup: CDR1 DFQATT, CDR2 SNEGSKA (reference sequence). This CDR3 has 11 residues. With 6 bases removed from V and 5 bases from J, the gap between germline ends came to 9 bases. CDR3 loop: CSAKRVDTQYF. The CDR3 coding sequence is TGCAGTGCCAAGAGAGTAGATACGCAGTATTTT.

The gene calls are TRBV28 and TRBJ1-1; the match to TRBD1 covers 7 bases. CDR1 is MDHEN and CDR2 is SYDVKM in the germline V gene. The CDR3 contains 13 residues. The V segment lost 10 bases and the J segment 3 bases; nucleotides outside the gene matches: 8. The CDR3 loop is CATLRGLDTEAFF. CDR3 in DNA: TGTGCCACCCTGAGGGGGCTGGACACTGAAGCTTTCTTT.

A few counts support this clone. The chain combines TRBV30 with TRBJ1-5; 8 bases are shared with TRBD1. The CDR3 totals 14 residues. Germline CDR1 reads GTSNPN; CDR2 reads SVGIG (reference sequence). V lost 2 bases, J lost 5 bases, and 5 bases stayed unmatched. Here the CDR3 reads CAWSLGTGYQPQHF. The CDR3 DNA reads TGTGCCTGGAGTTTAGGGACAGGTTATCAGCCCCAGCATTTT.

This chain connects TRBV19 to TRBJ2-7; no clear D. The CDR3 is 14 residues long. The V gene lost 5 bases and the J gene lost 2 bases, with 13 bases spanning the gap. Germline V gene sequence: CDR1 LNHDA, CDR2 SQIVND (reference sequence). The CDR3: CASSPSAAAYEQYF. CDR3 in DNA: TGTGCCAGTAGTCCAAGCGCCGCGGCCTACGAGCAGTACTTC.

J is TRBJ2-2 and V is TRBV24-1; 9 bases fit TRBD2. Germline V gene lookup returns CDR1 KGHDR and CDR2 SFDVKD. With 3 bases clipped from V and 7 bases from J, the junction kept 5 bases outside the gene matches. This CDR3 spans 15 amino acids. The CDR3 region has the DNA TGTGCCACCAGTGATGGCGGGAGGGGATACGGGGAGCTGTTTTTT. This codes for CATSDGGRGYGELFF.

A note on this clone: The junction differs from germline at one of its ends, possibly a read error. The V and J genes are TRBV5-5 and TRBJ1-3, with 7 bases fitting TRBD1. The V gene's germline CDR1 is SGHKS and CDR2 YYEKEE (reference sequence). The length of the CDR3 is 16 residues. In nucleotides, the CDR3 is TGTGCCAGCAGTTTGGCGGGGACAGTCCCTGGAAACACCATATATTTT. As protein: CASSLAGTVPGNTIYF.